This T cell receptor (beta chain) is drawn from a study of T cells expressing NK-cell markers. Study in general: From sorted CD3+CD56+NKG2C+, CD3+CD56+NKG2C- and CD3+CD56-NKG2C+ T cells came the TCR beta repertoires.

TCRdb re-called the 5' RACE reads, yielding one record per CDR3 amino acid sequence without DNA. The repertoire shows more than 400,000 distinct CDR3 sequences; the top ten hold approximately 7%. The specimen sequenced was blood T cells: a sorted CD56 or NKG2C T cell subset, CD4+ or CD8+ T cells, or bulk PBMC T cells (not recorded which). This clonotype was sampled from a woman between 18 and 69 years old in good health.

CDR3 loop: CASSPNTGTGYGYTF. This chain connects TRBV2 to TRBJ1-2; no DNA is available, so the TRBD1 call from TCRdb remains unchecked. The CDR3 spans 15 residues. Germline lookup yields CDR1 SNHLY and CDR2 FYNNEI.